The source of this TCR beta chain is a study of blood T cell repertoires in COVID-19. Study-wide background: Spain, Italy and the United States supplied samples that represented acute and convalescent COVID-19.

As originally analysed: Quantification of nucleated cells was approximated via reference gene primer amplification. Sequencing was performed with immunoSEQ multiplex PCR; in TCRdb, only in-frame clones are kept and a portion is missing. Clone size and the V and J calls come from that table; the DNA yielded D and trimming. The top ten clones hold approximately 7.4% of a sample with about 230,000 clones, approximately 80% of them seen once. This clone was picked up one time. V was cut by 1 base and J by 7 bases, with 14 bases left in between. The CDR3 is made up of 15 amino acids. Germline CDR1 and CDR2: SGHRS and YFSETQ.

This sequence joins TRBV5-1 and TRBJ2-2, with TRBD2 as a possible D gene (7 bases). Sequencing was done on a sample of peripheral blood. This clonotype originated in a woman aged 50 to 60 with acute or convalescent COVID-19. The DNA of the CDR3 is TGCGCCAGCAGCTTGCTCGGGGGGCTCGACGGGGAGCTGTTTTTT. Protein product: CASSLLGGLDGELFF.